This T cell receptor beta chain was sequenced during a study of blood T cells in healthy people across ages. On the study more broadly: Capture by template switching was about one barcoded beta molecule per two T cells. General observations from the study: TCR beta diversity tracked closely with naive T cell percentage. The long-lived group displayed more naive CD4+ cells, plus higher diversity, than the aged donors did.

For this clonotype: Its antigen is undetermined.

For the second PCR, which ran for about 6 to 12 cycles, a sample-barcoded 5' primer and a J-beta primer mix were used. Each cDNA was tagged by a template-switch adaptor containing 12 random nucleotides. TCRdb called the 5' RACE reads again in MiXCR, with one record for every CDR3 protein. In the table there are 600,000 to 850,000 distinct CDR3 sequences, roughly 41% of which are singletons. This TCR derives from a woman between 55 and 75 years old in good health. Sequenced: blood.

The CDR3 bases are TGCAGTGCTAGACGGGGACGGCCCCAAGAGACCCAGTTCTTC. This gives the protein CSARRGRPQETQFF. The J gene is TRBJ2-5, the V gene TRBV20-1, with D possibly being TRBD1 or TRBD2 (5 bases each). The assigned J gene may be wrong: the sequence end matches TRBJ2-1 better. This CDR3 comprises 14 residues. Looked up from germline, CDR1 is DFQATT and CDR2 is SNEGSKA (reference sequence).